A single sample is the source of the 15 T cell receptor beta chains below, sequenced in a study of cytomegalovirus exposure and HLA in healthy donors. PCR was performed using 60 Vbeta and 13 Jbeta primers. Sequenced by immunoSEQ multiplex PCR; TCRdb stores in-frame clones only, minus some. Among fewer than 200,000 clones listed, over 65% were seen once. Sequencing used PBMCs. Every receptor here comes from a woman in her thirties or forties in good health and CMV-seropositive.

This rearrangement joins TRBV5-1 to TRBJ2-6; weak D call: TRBD1 (6 bases). Trimming cost V 1 base and J 0 bases, with 11 bases left between them. Germline V lookup: CDR1 SGHRS, CDR2 YFSETQ. There are 17 residues in the CDR3. CDR3 sequence: CASSLYGQPSGANVLTF. The DNA of the CDR3 is TGCGCCAGCAGCTTGTATGGACAGCCCTCTGGGGCCAACGTCCTGACTTTC.

The rearrangement links TRBV27 to TRBJ2-1, with D uncertain. This CDR3 spans 12 amino acids. CDR1 is MNHEY, CDR2 SMNVEV, per germline (reference sequence). The V end was cut by 2 bases, the J end by 7 bases, with 6 bases between. In DNA, the CDR3 is TGTGCCAGCAGTTTAAACGGGAATGAGCAGTTCTTC. Translation: CASSLNGNEQFF.

The chain combines TRBV27 with TRBJ2-5; 9 positions agree with TRBD1. The length of the CDR3 is 13 residues. CDR1 and CDR2 from the germline V gene are MNHEY and SMNVEV (reference sequence). The ends lost 7 bases at V and 3 bases at J; junction bases unmatched: 3. CDR3 sequence: CASTRTGEETQYF. DNA of the CDR3: TGTGCCAGCACCAGGACAGGGGAAGAGACCCAGTACTTC.

The V and J genes are TRBV18 and TRBJ1-6; the D gene is possibly TRBD1 (6 bases). The germline V and J ends were trimmed by 6 bases and 8 bases, with 17 bases remaining between them. Germline CDR1 reads KGHSH; CDR2 reads LQKENI. CDR3 length: 15 residues. Written as DNA, the CDR3 is TGTGCCAGCTCCCCGCGACAGGAAAAGGATTCACCCCTCCACTTT. It translates to CASSPRQEKDSPLHF.

Of note for this clone: Within the sample, other DNA sequences also encode this same CDR3. This chain links TRBV5-1 with TRBJ1-1; 7 bases map to TRBD1. CDR1 is SGHRS and CDR2 is YFSETQ in the germline V gene. The junction had 7 bases not matched to a gene; V was cut back by 3 bases and J by 8 bases. The CDR3 consists of 13 residues. The CDR3 loop reads CASSSSTGTEAFF. The CDR3 DNA follows: TGCGCCAGCAGCTCCTCGACAGGGACCGAAGCTTTCTTT. Full variable domain (remainder filled in from reference TRBV5-1 and TRBJ1-1): KAGVTQTPRYLIKTRGQQVTLSCSPISGHRSVSWYQQTPGQGLQFLFEYFSETQRNKGNFPGRFSGRQFSNSRSEMNVSTLELGDSALYLCASSSSTGTEAFFGQGTRLTVV.

V and J are TRBV7-3 and TRBJ2-7; 8 bases map to TRBD1. Trimming took 4 bases from V and 1 from J; bases not matched to a gene: 3. The CDR3 covers 14 residues. CDR1 is SGHTA, CDR2 FQGTGA, per germline. The CDR3 region is CASSYGTGSYEQYF. In DNA, the CDR3 is TGTGCCAGCAGCTACGGGACAGGATCCTACGAGCAGTACTTC.

The genes are TRBV28 and TRBJ1-1, with D hard to call. Trimming pared 7 bases from V and 0 bases from J, leaving 15 bases between. Per germline, CDR1 MDHEN and CDR2 SYDVKM. CDR3 length equals 15 residues. CDR3 sequence reads: CASTPLTHLNTEAFF. The CDR3 DNA is TGTGCCAGCACCCCCTTGACTCATTTGAACACTGAAGCTTTCTTT.

The sample holds one count of this clone. This chain joins TRBV7-8 and TRBJ2-6; D unclear. CDR1 SGHVS and CDR2 FQNEAQ come from the germline V gene. There are 16 residues in the CDR3. V was shortened by 3 bases and J by 0 bases, with 9 bases between the two germline ends. CDR3 sequence reads: CASSFMRISGANVLTF. CDR3 DNA sequence: TGTGCCAGCAGCTTTATGAGGATCTCTGGGGCCAACGTCCTGACTTTC.

The V gene is TRBV5-1, the J gene TRBJ2-1; unclear D gene. The V gene's germline CDR1 is SGHRS and CDR2 YFSETQ. The CDR3 is 14 amino acids. Between the trimmed V and J ends, which lost 4 bases and 3 bases, there was a span of 11 bases. The CDR3 protein is CASSVGGIYNEQFF. The CDR3 bases are TGCGCCAGCAGCGTTGGCGGAATCTACAATGAGCAGTTCTTC.

This chain joins TRBV4-1 and TRBJ2-2; weak D call: TRBD1 (5 bases). The CDR3 has 14 residues. V dropped 1 base and J dropped 5 bases, with 8 bases sitting between them. CDR1 is MGHRA and CDR2 is YSYEKL in the germline V gene. The chain's CDR3 is CASSQVSGTGELFF. CDR3 nucleotide sequence: TGCGCCAGCAGCCAAGTGTCAGGGACCGGGGAGCTGTTTTTT.

The V and J genes are TRBV6-1 and TRBJ2-7, with 7 bases identical to TRBD2. Trimming took 5 bases from V and 1 from J; bases not matched to a gene: 8. This CDR3 has 15 amino acids. Germline CDR1 reads MNHNS; CDR2 reads SASEGT. CDR3 protein: CASSLLRESSYEQYF. The CDR3 region has the DNA TGTGCCAGCAGTCTCTTGCGGGAGAGTTCCTACGAGCAGTACTTC.

V usage is TRBV29-1 and J usage is TRBJ2-2; weak D call: TRBD2 (6 bases). V lost 3 bases and J lost 7, with 21 bases in between. There are 16 residues in the CDR3. Germline V CDR1 and CDR2: SQVTM, ANQGSEA. DNA for the CDR3: TGCAGCGTTGAGTCTGCGCAGGAGGGGTTAGTCGGGGAGCTGTTTTTT. This translates into CSVESAQEGLVGELFF.

The chain has TRBV9 and TRBJ2-7, with TRBD2 matching over 8 bases. This CDR3 has 16 residues. The germline gives CDR1 SGDLS, CDR2 YYNGEE. Trimming took 0 bases from V and 0 from J; bases not matched to a gene: 5. The CDR3 region is CASSVAGGAASYEQYF. The CDR3, as DNA: TGTGCCAGCAGCGTAGCCGGGGGGGCGGCCTCCTACGAGCAGTACTTC.

This clone was detected only a few times. The chain links TRBV5-1 to TRBJ1-4; no clear D. Trimming took 5 bases from V and 5 from J, leaving 10 bases between them. This CDR3 contains 13 residues. Germline values: CDR1 SGHRS, CDR2 YFSETQ. CDR3 nucleotides: TGCGCCAGCAGAGAGAGGCAGAATGAAAAACTGTTTTTT. Its translation is CASRERQNEKLFF.

This clone occurred once. This chain links TRBV5-6 with TRBJ2-5, with TRBD2 matching 10 bases. With the DNA end fitting TRBJ2-7 better, the J assignment may be wrong. This CDR3 contains 18 residues. Germline V lookup: CDR1 SGHDT, CDR2 YYEEEE. CDR3 in amino acids: CASSLAGGRLAGTYEQYF. CDR3 in DNA: TGTGCCAGCAGCTTGGCCGGGGGGAGACTAGCGGGTACCTACGAGCAGTACTTC.